The clone carrying this T cell receptor beta chain has a count of ten or more. The antigen is undetermined. The data are from a study of T cells in Graves' hyperthyroidism and ophthalmopathy. There were TCR beta CDR3 regions amplified from RNA transcripts. Initially, a first-round RT-PCR of the TCR CDR3 employed the HTBI primer set. Using its own MiXCR run on the multiplex PCR reads, TCRdb lists one record per CDR3 protein. This table has approximately 500,000 distinct CDR3 sequences, just over 45% appearing once. General study points: Stable hyperthyroidism was told apart from ophthalmopathy by a model built on 13 V-J features. Blood samples included most of the expanded thyroid clonotypes exceeding 0.001.

Hyperthyroidism of Graves' type that showed no ophthalmopathy progression within 18 months was stable. Those with hyperthyroidism were 18 to 65 years old, newly diagnosed, and ill for under 2 months. The V end lost 0 bases, the J end lost 4 bases, and 10 bases lay between the germline ends. The germline V gene encodes CDR1 SGHKS and CDR2 YYEKEE (reference sequence). The CDR3 runs 14 residues. Sequenced input: peripheral blood or thyroid tissue (not recorded which). The TCR originated in a young woman with Graves' hyperthyroidism. The rearrangement uses TRBV5-5 and TRBJ2-5, with D hard to call. CDR3 sequence: CASSLEWALETQYF. The CDR3 DNA follows: TGTGCCAGCAGCTTGGAGTGGGCGTTAGAGACCCAGTACTTC. Supplemented by reference TRBV5-5 and TRBJ2-5, the full variable domain reads DAGVTQSPTHLIKTRGQQVTLRCSPISGHKSVSWYQQVLGQGPQFIFQYYEKEERGRGNFPDRFSARQFPNYSSELNVNALLLGDSALYLCASSLEWALETQYFGPGTRLLVL.